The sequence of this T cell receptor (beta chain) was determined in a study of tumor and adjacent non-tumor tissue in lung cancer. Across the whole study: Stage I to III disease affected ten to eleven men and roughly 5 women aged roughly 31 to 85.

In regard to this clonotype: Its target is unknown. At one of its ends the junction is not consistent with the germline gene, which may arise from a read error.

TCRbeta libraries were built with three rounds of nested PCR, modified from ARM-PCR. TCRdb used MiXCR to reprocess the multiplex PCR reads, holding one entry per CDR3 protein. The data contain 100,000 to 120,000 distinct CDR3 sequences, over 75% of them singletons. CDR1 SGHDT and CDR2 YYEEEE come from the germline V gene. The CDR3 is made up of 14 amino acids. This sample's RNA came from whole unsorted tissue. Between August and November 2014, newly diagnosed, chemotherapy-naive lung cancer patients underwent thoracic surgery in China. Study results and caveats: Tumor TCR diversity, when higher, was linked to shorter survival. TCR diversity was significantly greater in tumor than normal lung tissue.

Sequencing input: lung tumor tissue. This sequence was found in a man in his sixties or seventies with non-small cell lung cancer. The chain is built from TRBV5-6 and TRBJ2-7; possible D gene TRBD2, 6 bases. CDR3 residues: CASSGPGLPYEQYF. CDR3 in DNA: TGTGCCAGCAGCGGACCGGGACTTCCATACGAGCAGTATTTC.